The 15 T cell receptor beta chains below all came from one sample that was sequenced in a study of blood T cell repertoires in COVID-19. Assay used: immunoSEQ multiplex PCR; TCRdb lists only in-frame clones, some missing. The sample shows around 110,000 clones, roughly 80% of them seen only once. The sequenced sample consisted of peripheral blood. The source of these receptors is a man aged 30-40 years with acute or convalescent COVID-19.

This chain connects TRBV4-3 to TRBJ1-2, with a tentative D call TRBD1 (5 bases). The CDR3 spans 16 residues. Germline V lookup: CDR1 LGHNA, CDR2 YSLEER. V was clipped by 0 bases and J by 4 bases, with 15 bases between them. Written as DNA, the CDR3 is TGCGCCAGCAGCCAAGATCCCGACAGAGGCCGCTATGGCTACACCTTC. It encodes CASSQDPDRGRYGYTF.

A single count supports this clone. The CDR3 DNA reads TGTGCCAGCTCAAGGGGACAGGGGGATGGCTACACCTTC. As protein: CASSRGQGDGYTF. The chain is built from TRBV18 and TRBJ1-2; 11 bases match TRBD1. There are 13 residues in the CDR3. Unmatched junction bases numbered 2, after V lost 5 bases and J lost 6 bases. In germline, CDR1 is KGHSH, CDR2 LQKENI.

DNA for the CDR3: TGTGCCAGCAGCTTCAGAGGGTCTATGAACACTGAAGCTTTCTTT. Translation: CASSFRGSMNTEAFF. The genes are TRBV5-5 and TRBJ1-1; no firm D call. The germline V and J ends were trimmed by 2 bases and 0 bases, with 11 bases remaining between them. Germline V gene lookup returns CDR1 SGHKS and CDR2 YYEKEE (reference sequence). This CDR3 contains 15 residues.

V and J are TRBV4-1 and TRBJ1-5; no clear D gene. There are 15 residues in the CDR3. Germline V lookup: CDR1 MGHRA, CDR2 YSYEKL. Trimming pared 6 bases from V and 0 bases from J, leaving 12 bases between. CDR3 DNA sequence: TGCGCCAGCAGTCTAGGACTTCATAGCAATCAGCCCCAGCATTTT. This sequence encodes CASSLGLHSNQPQHF.

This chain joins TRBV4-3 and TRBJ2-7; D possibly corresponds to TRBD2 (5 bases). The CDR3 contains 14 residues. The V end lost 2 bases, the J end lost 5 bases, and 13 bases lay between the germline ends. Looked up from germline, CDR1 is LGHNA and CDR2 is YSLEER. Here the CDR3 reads CASSQTHPGNEQYF. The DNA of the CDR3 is TGCGCCAGCAGCCAAACTCATCCGGGGAACGAGCAGTACTTC.

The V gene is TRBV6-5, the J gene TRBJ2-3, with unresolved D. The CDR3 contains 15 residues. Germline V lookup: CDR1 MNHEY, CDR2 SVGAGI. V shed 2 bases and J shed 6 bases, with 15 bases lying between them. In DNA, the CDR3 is TGTGCCAGCAGTTACACGATTAAGAGCTCCGATACGCAGTATTTT. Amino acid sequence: CASSYTIKSSDTQYF.

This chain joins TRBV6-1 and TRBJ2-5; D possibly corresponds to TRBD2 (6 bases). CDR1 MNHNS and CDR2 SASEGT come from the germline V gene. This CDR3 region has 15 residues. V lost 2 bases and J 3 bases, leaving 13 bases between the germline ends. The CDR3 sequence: CASSEWGREEETQYF. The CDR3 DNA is TGTGCCAGCAGTGAATGGGGCAGGGAGGAAGAGACCCAGTACTTC.

In DNA, the CDR3 is TGCGCCAGCAGCTTAGGTACTACAAACAATGAGCAGTTCTTC. Its protein is CASSLGTTNNEQFF. The genes are TRBV5-1 and TRBJ2-1; D gene uncertain. CDR3 length equals 14 residues. V was clipped by 2 bases and J by 5 bases, with 11 bases between them. Germline V gene data show CDR1 as SGHRS and CDR2 as YFSETQ.

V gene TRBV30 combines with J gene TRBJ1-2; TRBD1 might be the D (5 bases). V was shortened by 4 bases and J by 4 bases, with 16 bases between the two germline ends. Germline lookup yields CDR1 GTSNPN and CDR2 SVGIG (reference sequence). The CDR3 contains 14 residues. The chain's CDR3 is CAWNFLTGPYGYTF. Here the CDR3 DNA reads TGTGCCTGGAATTTTCTTACAGGACCCTATGGCTACACCTTC.

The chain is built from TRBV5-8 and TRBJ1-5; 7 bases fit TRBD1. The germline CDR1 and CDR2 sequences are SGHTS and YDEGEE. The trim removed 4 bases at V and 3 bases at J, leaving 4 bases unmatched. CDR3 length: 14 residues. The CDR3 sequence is CASSAGQTNQPQHF. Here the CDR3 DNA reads TGTGCCAGCAGCGCGGGACAGACCAATCAGCCCCAGCATTTT.

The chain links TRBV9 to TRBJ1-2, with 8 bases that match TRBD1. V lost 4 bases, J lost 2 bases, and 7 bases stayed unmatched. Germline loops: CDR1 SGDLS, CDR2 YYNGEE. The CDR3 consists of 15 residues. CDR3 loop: CASSLMDRANYGYTF. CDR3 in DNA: TGTGCCAGCAGCTTAATGGACAGGGCAAACTATGGCTACACCTTC.

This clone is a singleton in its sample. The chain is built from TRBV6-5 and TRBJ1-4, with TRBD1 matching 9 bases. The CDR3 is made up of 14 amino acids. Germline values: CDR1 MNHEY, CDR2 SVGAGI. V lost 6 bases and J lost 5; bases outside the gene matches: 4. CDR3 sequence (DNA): TGTGCCAGCAGGGAGGACAGGGGAAATGAAAAACTGTTTTTT. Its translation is CASREDRGNEKLFF.

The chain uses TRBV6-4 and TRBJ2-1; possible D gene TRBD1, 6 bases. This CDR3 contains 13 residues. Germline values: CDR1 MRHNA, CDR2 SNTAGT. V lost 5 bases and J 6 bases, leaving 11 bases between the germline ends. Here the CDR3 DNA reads TGTGCCAGCAGTTTTCAGGGGAGCAATGAGCAGTTCTTC. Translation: CASSFQGSNEQFF.

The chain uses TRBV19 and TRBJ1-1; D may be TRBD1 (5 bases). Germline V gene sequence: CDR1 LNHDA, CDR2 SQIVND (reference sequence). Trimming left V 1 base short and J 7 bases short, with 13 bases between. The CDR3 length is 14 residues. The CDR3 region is CASSIGGGKVEAFF. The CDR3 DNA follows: TGTGCCAGTAGTATAGGGGGGGGGAAGGTTGAAGCTTTCTTT. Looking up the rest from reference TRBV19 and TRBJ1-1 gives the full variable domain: DGGITQSPKYLFRKEGQNVTLSCEQNLNHDAMYWYRQDPGQGLRLIYYSQIVNDFQKGDIAEGYSVSREKKESFPLTVTSAQKNPTAFYLCASSIGGGKVEAFFGQGTRLTVV.

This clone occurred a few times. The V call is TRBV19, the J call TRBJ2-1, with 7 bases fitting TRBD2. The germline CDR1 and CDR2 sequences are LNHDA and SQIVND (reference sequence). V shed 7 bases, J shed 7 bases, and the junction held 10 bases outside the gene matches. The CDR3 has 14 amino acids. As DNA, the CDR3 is TGTGCCAGTACTTGGGGGAGGGCCCGGAATGAGCAGTTCTTC. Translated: CASTWGRARNEQFF.